Listed here are 23 T cell receptor beta chains from one sample, sequenced in a study of shared clonotypes between healthy human individuals. TCRdb's table, derived via immunoSEQ multiplex PCR, lists solely in-frame clones and lacks some. The sample contains more than 2 million clones, around 95% of which appear only once. Naive CD8 cells comprised CD45RO-negative, CCR7-positively selected cells, excluding terminally differentiated effector memory CD45RA+ cells. What was sequenced was naive CD8+ T cells from PBMCs. These receptors were taken from a man aged 18-30 years in good health. Some clones in this sample may be carry-over from other donors' samples.

Notes on this clone: Other DNA sequences in the sample encode the same CDR3. The chain has TRBV4-1 and TRBJ1-1; D possibly corresponds to TRBD1 (6 bases). Looked up from germline, CDR1 is MGHRA and CDR2 is YSYEKL. The V and J ends lost 0 bases and 0 bases respectively, with 11 bases between them. This CDR3 region has 16 residues. CDR3 coding DNA: TGCGCCAGCAGCCAAGAACCGGGACAACTGAACACTGAAGCTTTCTTT. It is translated as CASSQEPGQLNTEAFF.

J is TRBJ2-1 and V is TRBV10-2; D gene unclear. Trimming took off 9 bases at V and 6 bases at J, with 9 bases between the two ends. The CDR3 runs to 11 residues. Germline V gene data show CDR1 as WSHSY and CDR2 as SAAADI. CDR3 nucleotides: TGCGCCAGAACGCCCGGCAATGAGCAGTTCTTC. Amino acid sequence: CARTPGNEQFF.

This clone showed up just once. The chain carries TRBV27 and TRBJ2-7; 11 bases agree with TRBD2. The junction had 3 bases not matched to a gene; V was cut back by 2 bases and J by 3 bases. Per the germline V gene, CDR1 is MNHEY and CDR2 is SMNVEV (reference sequence). CDR3 length: 15 amino acids. The CDR3 region is CASSLIGTSGYEQYF. The CDR3 DNA follows: TGTGCCAGCAGTTTAATTGGGACTAGCGGCTACGAGCAGTACTTC.

This chain joins TRBV28 and TRBJ1-1, with D possibly TRBD1 on 5 matching bases. CDR1 and CDR2 (germline): MDHEN, SYDVKM. The ends were cut back, 6 bases at V and 5 bases at J, with 10 bases in the middle. This CDR3 is 12 amino acids long. CDR3 amino acids: CASRRGETEAFF. CDR3 nucleotides: TGTGCCAGCAGAAGGGGAGAGACTGAAGCTTTCTTT. Drawing the rest from reference TRBV28 and TRBJ1-1, the complete variable domain is DVKVTQSSRYLVKRTGEKVFLECVQDMDHENMFWYRQDPGLGLRLIYFSYDVKMKEKGDIPEGYSVSREKKERFSLILESASTNQTSMYLCASRRGETEAFFGQGTRLTVV.

V gene TRBV9 combines with J gene TRBJ2-2, with no clear D. This CDR3 spans 14 amino acids. Germline CDR1 is SGDLS and CDR2 is YYNGEE. The V gene lost 3 bases and the J gene lost 0 bases, with 6 bases spanning the gap. In DNA, the CDR3 is TGTGCCAGCAGCGACCATCCGAACACCGGGGAGCTGTTTTTT. Translating it yields CASSDHPNTGELFF.

The V gene is TRBV21-1, the J gene TRBJ2-2; the table's D call, TRBD1, was not checked against the DNA. TRBV21-1 is described as a pseudogene. The CDR3 contains 17 residues. CDR3 in DNA: TGTGCCAGCAGCAACAGGGGGCGACGGCAAAAAACCGGGGAGCTGTTTTTT. Residues: CASSNRGRRQKTGELFF.

The chain is built from TRBV7-8 and TRBJ2-7; possibly TRBD2 for D (5 bases). Germline V gene sequence: CDR1 SGHVS, CDR2 FQNEAQ. CDR3 length: 13 residues. Trimming left V 5 bases short and J 4 bases short, with 12 bases between. The CDR3 DNA is TGTGCCAGCAGCCGGACGGAGGATTACGAGCAGTACTTC. Protein: CASSRTEDYEQYF.

The chain combines TRBV7-9 with TRBJ1-5, with 9 bases lining up with TRBD1. The CDR3 covers 19 residues. Unmatched junction bases numbered 17, after V lost 5 bases and J lost 3 bases. Looked up from germline, CDR1 is SEHNR and CDR2 is FQNEAQ (reference sequence). CDR3 amino acids: CASSRGTGTGRGDNQPQHF. CDR3 sequence (DNA): TGTGCCAGCAGCCGAGGAACCGGGACAGGGCGTGGGGACAATCAGCCCCAGCATTTT.

The J gene is TRBJ2-7, the V gene TRBV7-8; a possible D gene is TRBD2 (6 bases). The germline V gene has CDR1 SGHVS and CDR2 FQNEAQ. The ends were cut back, 4 bases at V and 2 bases at J, with 9 bases in the middle. The CDR3 is 13 amino acids. Here the CDR3 DNA reads TGTGCCAGCAGCTCGGGGGTCACCTACGAGCAGTACTTC. Translation: CASSSGVTYEQYF.

J is TRBJ2-1 and V is TRBV7-7; D is undetermined. Germline CDR1 SSHAT, CDR2 FNYEAQ (reference sequence). The germline V and J ends were trimmed by 0 bases and 6 bases, with 9 bases remaining between them. The CDR3 is 14 residues long. In DNA form, the CDR3 reads TGTGCCAGCAGCTTAGCCCCGTGGGGCAATGAGCAGTTCTTC. Residues: CASSLAPWGNEQFF.

This chain links TRBV4-2 with TRBJ1-4; 10 bases match TRBD1. V lost 1 base, J lost 8 bases, and 7 bases stayed unmatched. The CDR3 spans 16 residues. In germline, CDR1 is LGHNA, CDR2 YNFKEQ. Here the CDR3 DNA reads TGTGCCAGCAGCCAAGCTGCCGGGACAGGGGAGGAAAAACTGTTTTTT. It is translated as CASSQAAGTGEEKLFF.

The chain is built from TRBV4-2 and TRBJ2-7; 7 positions match TRBD1. CDR1 and CDR2 from the germline V gene are LGHNA and YNFKEQ. Germline trimming cut 3 bases from V and 10 bases from J; bases unmatched to any gene: 6. This CDR3 region has 12 residues. The CDR3 DNA reads as TGTGCCAGCAGCCAGGGACAGCTCCCACAGTACTTC. Protein: CASSQGQLPQYF.

The V and J genes are TRBV27 and TRBJ2-7, with D perhaps assigned TRBD1 or TRBD2 (6 bases each). The CDR3 spans 14 residues. V lost 3 bases and J lost 2, with 11 bases in between. Germline V gives CDR1 MNHEY, CDR2 SMNVEV (reference sequence). Here the CDR3 reads CASSFGGPPYEQYF. The CDR3 DNA is TGTGCCAGCAGTTTTGGGGGGCCGCCCTACGAGCAGTACTTC.

There are a few counts of this clone. The DNA for the CDR3 is TGTGCCAGCAGCAAAAAGTGGGTTTTAAGGGCGCCTGAAGCTTTCTTT. The encoded protein is CASSKKWVLRAPEAFF. The V and J genes are TRBV21-1 and TRBJ1-1. TRBV21-1 has pseudogene status. This CDR3 is built from 16 residues.

This chain uses TRBV28 with TRBJ1-5; no clear D gene. Germline CDR1 and CDR2: MDHEN and SYDVKM. V was trimmed by 1 base and J by 4 bases, leaving 8 bases between them. The CDR3 covers 14 residues. The CDR3 DNA sequence: TGTGCCAGCAGTTTATCATTGGGTAATCAGCCCCAGCATTTT. Translating gives CASSLSLGNQPQHF.

This sequence joins TRBV11-3 and TRBJ2-7; 11 bases line up with TRBD1. Germline-derived CDR1 and CDR2 are SGHNT and YENEEA. Trimming removed 5 bases from V and 4 bases from J; junction bases left unmatched: 7. The CDR3 runs 15 residues. The CDR3 DNA reads as TGTGCCAGCAGCCAATGGACAGGGGGCTCGTACGAGCAGTACTTC. This translates into CASSQWTGGSYEQYF.

The rearrangement joins TRBV28 to TRBJ1-4; 10 nucleotides agree with TRBD1. J gave up 5 bases and V 5 bases, and 8 bases lay outside the gene matches. The CDR3 spans 16 residues. CDR1 and CDR2 from the germline V gene are MDHEN and SYDVKM. DNA of the CDR3: TGTGCCAGCAGTCGCGGACAGGGGGTAGGGAATGAAAAACTGTTTTTT. Encoded protein: CASSRGQGVGNEKLFF. The variable domain in full, with the rest retrieved from reference TRBV28 and TRBJ1-4, is DVKVTQSSRYLVKRTGEKVFLECVQDMDHENMFWYRQDPGLGLRLIYFSYDVKMKEKGDIPEGYSVSREKKERFSLILESASTNQTSMYLCASSRGQGVGNEKLFFGSGTQLSVL.

This chain links TRBV5-1 with TRBJ2-7; 8 bases are shared with TRBD1. CDR1 is SGHRS and CDR2 is YFSETQ in the germline V gene. With V trimmed by 3 bases and J by 6 bases, 14 bases remained unmatched. This CDR3 has 16 amino acids. CDR3 sequence reads: CASSYLRTGSGSEQYF. CDR3 in DNA: TGCGCCAGCAGCTACTTAAGGACAGGGAGTGGTAGCGAGCAGTACTTC.

The genes are TRBV4-1 and TRBJ2-5, with D possibly TRBD2 on 6 matching bases. Trimming stripped 0 bases from V and 3 bases from J, with 17 bases between. Germline CDR1 MGHRA, CDR2 YSYEKL. The CDR3 sequence is 17 residues long. This CDR3 reads CASSQDFGLAREETQYF. The CDR3 DNA sequence: TGCGCCAGCAGCCAAGATTTCGGGCTAGCGAGAGAAGAGACCCAGTACTTC.

The chain joins TRBV30 to TRBJ1-2; 7 positions agree with TRBD1. This CDR3 is 14 amino acids long. The germline CDR1 and CDR2 sequences are GTSNPN and SVGIG (reference sequence). V shed 0 bases, J shed 4 bases, and the junction held 5 bases outside the gene matches. The CDR3 DNA is TGTGCCTGGAGTGTAAATTGGGACAGCTATGGCTACACCTTC. Encoded protein: CAWSVNWDSYGYTF.

The rearrangement uses TRBV27 and TRBJ1-5; D unresolved. Germline lookup yields CDR1 MNHEY and CDR2 SMNVEV (reference sequence). V lost 0 bases and J 4 bases, leaving 19 bases between the germline ends. This CDR3 contains 18 residues. The CDR3 coding sequence is TGTGCCAGCAGTTTATCTAATTCCGGTGGTGAGAGGAATCAGCCCCAGCATTTT. This sequence encodes CASSLSNSGGERNQPQHF.

The chain couples TRBV27 to TRBJ1-5, with D perhaps TRBD1 (6 bases). V lost 6 bases and J 0 bases, leaving 12 bases between the germline ends. The CDR3 has 15 amino acids. CDR1 is MNHEY and CDR2 is SMNVEV in the germline V gene (reference sequence). CDR3 nucleotides: TGTGCCAGCAGCCCCGGGACACCTAGCAATCAGCCCCAGCATTTT. Its translation is CASSPGTPSNQPQHF.

The chain carries TRBV9 and TRBJ2-5, with unresolved D. Germline assignment: CDR1 SGDLS and CDR2 YYNGEE. V gave up 1 base and J gave up 4 bases, with 8 bases separating them. CDR3 length equals 13 residues. The CDR3 loop is CASSVKGLETQYF. In DNA, the CDR3 is TGTGCCAGCAGCGTAAAAGGGTTAGAGACCCAGTACTTC.